What follows describes a single T cell receptor beta chain. The target antigen is unknown. Lacking the conserved final phenylalanine or tryptophan, this CDR3 likely reflects a read error. The limits of the CDR3 on the DNA are not certain, so only TCRdb's listed CDR3 is given. Investigators profiled TCR beta VDJ and CDR3 from genomic DNA template. TCRdb re-called the reads with MiXCR, one entry per CDR3 protein. Altogether roughly 420,000 distinct CDR3 sequences are present, under 80% being singletons, with the ten largest covering 4%. The CDR3 is made up of 13 amino acids, end residues included. In germline, CDR1 is SGHTA, CDR2 FQGNSA. The data belong to a study of CD8+CD57+ T cells in acquired aplastic anemia. In the study overall: Roughly 3.2 ug was the average amount of DNA from sorted CD4+ and CD8+ cells. Healthy CD8+ samples averaged approximately 11 million reads.

Regarding the study as a whole: Simpson's diversity of CD8+ cells was not significantly different in patients compared with controls. The number of CD8+ CDR3 sequences shared by patients and controls was twenty-nine.

This chain links TRBV7-2 with TRBJ2-7; TRBD2, as called in the table, went unchecked against the DNA. The sample comprised sorted CD4+, CD8+, or CD8+CD57+ T cells (not recorded which) from PBMCs. This clonotype was sampled from a human donor in good health, serving as a control. CDR3 amino acids: CASSRERQLRAVL.